The 32 T cell receptor beta chains in this list originate from one sample, sequenced in a study of T cell repertoires in cytomegalovirus infection. These receptors are not linked to any known antigen. One entry per CDR3 protein results from TCRdb running MiXCR on the reads. Of around 120,000 distinct CDR3 sequences listed, roughly 25% are singletons. The source material was PBMCs, sequenced either directly or after in vitro stimulation (not recorded which). The receptors derive from a human donor in good health (CMV status not recorded). Some clones in this sample may be carry-over from other donors' samples.

This clonotype was picked up many times. CDR3: CASSPPGSGPSYNEQFF. CDR3 nucleotide sequence: TGTGCCAGCAGCCCCCCGGGTAGCGGCCCCTCCTACAATGAGCAGTTCTTC. The rearrangement links TRBV7-2 to TRBJ2-1; possibly TRBD2 for D (6 bases). The CDR3 is 17 residues long. CDR1 and CDR2 from the germline V gene are SGHTA and FQGNSA. V was trimmed by 5 bases and J by 0 bases, leaving 17 bases between them. Full variable domain (outside the CDR3, taken from reference TRBV7-2 and TRBJ2-1): GAGVSQSPSNKVTEKGKDVELRCDPISGHTALYWYRQSLGQGLEFLIYFQGNSAPDKSGLPSDRFSAERTGGSVSTLTIQRTQQEDSAVYLCASSPPGSGPSYNEQFFGPGTRLTVL.

This clonotype has a count of ten or more. The rearrangement links TRBV6-6 to TRBJ2-7; TRBD1 might be the D (6 bases). This CDR3 contains 15 residues. Trimming removed 2 bases at V and 3 bases at J, with 14 bases between. CDR1 is MNHNY, CDR2 SVGAGI, per germline (reference sequence). CDR3 amino acids: CASSYATQGNYEQYF. The CDR3, as DNA: TGTGCCAGCAGTTACGCTACTCAGGGGAACTACGAGCAGTACTTC.

This clonotype was seen a handful of times. This chain connects TRBV7-2 to TRBJ2-3; weak D call: TRBD2 (7 bases). V lost 5 bases, J lost 4 bases, and 19 bases lay in between. This CDR3 is built from 16 residues. Germline V CDR1 and CDR2: SGHTA, FQGNSA. CDR3 DNA: TGTGCCAGCAGCCTAGGGGGGGGATTCCAGGCAGATACGCAGTATTTT. Its translation: CASSLGGGFQADTQYF.

V and J are TRBV7-2 and TRBJ2-5; unclear D gene. Germline CDR1 is SGHTA and CDR2 is FQGNSA. The germline V and J ends were trimmed by 0 bases and 0 bases, with 8 bases remaining between them. This CDR3 is built from 15 residues. The CDR3 region is CASSLASQNQETQYF. In DNA form, the CDR3 reads TGTGCCAGCAGCTTAGCGAGCCAGAACCAAGAGACCCAGTACTTC.

On this clonotype: A read error may explain this, as a much larger clone is one base away. V gene TRBV6-1 combines with J gene TRBJ1-2; TRBD1 is a possible D gene (6 bases). This CDR3 is built from 15 residues. Germline values: CDR1 MNHNS, CDR2 SASEGT. The CDR3 DNA sequence: TGTGCCAGCAGTGAAAATAGGGGGGGCAACTATTGCTACACCTTC. The encoded protein is CASSENRGGNYCYTF.

This clonotype was seen a few times. The V gene is TRBV24-1, the J gene TRBJ2-5; no firm D call. Germline V gives CDR1 KGHDR, CDR2 SFDVKD. The CDR3 has 14 residues. Trimming pared 2 bases from V and 3 bases from J, leaving 9 bases between. The CDR3 nucleotides read TGTGCCACCAGTGATTCTAATTCGGAAGAGACCCAGTACTTC. The encoded protein is CATSDSNSEETQYF.

The chain recombines TRBV28 with TRBJ2-5; TRBD1 matches 9 bases. Germline V CDR1 and CDR2: MDHEN, SYDVKM. The CDR3 runs to 15 residues. J was trimmed by 5 bases and V by 5 bases; bases with no gene match: 9. CDR3 nucleotides: TGTGCCAGCAGTACCGGGACAGGGTCAGGTGAGACCCAGTACTTC. It is translated as CASSTGTGSGETQYF.

This clonotype was observed many times. DNA for the CDR3: TGTGCCACCAGCAACGGACAGGAAAATAGCAATCAGCCCCAGCATTTT. It codes for CATSNGQENSNQPQHF. This chain joins TRBV15 and TRBJ1-5, with TRBD1 matching over 7 bases. V lost 4 bases and J lost 0; bases outside the gene matches: 6. The CDR3 loop spans 16 amino acids. CDR1 and CDR2 from the germline V gene are LNHNV and YYDKDF (reference sequence).

The gene calls are TRBV19 and TRBJ1-1, with D maybe TRBD1 (6 bases). V shed 4 bases and J shed 7 bases, with 16 bases lying between them. CDR1 LNHDA and CDR2 SQIVND come from the germline V gene (reference sequence). CDR3 length equals 14 residues. Here the CDR3 reads CASSTRDMRNEAFF. CDR3 nucleotide sequence: TGTGCCAGTAGTACCAGGGACATGAGAAATGAAGCTTTCTTT.

This clonotype was detected a few times. The chain recombines TRBV7-2 with TRBJ2-1, with 7 positions matching TRBD2. This CDR3 spans 16 amino acids. Looked up from germline, CDR1 is SGHTA and CDR2 is FQGNSA. V shed 3 bases and J 4 bases; nucleotides not matched to a gene: 9. CDR3 region: CASSLRGGLKYNEQFF. The DNA for the CDR3 is TGTGCCAGCAGCTTGAGGGGAGGGCTAAAATACAATGAGCAGTTCTTC.

This clonotype was counted a few times. The V call is TRBV20-1, the J call TRBJ2-5; 7 nucleotides agree with TRBD2. This CDR3 spans 13 amino acids. Germline loops: CDR1 DFQATT, CDR2 SNEGSKA (reference sequence). After removal of 4 bases from V and 1 base from J, the junction contained 3 bases not matched to a gene. The CDR3 here is CSANPGGQETQYF. The CDR3 bases are TGCAGTGCTAACCCGGGGGGCCAAGAGACCCAGTACTTC.

The sample holds a few counts of this clonotype. The chain employs TRBV7-9 and TRBJ1-2, with D hard to call. CDR1 and CDR2 from the germline V gene are SEHNR and FQNEAQ (reference sequence). Deletions cut 4 bases from V and 2 bases from J, with 17 bases between. The CDR3 spans 16 residues. CDR3 region: CASSSARAESNYGYTF. The CDR3 DNA reads as TGTGCCAGCAGCTCCGCCCGGGCAGAGAGCAACTATGGCTACACCTTC.

This clonotype turned up a few times. The rearrangement links TRBV6-1 to TRBJ2-7, with D tentatively TRBD1 (7 bases). The germline V and J ends were trimmed by 6 bases and 7 bases, with 22 bases remaining between them. Germline CDR1 reads MNHNS; CDR2 reads SASEGT. The CDR3 has 15 amino acids. Written as DNA, the CDR3 is TGTGCCAGCAGGGGAGGCGGAGGGGGCGAAGGGGAGCAGTACTTC. Translating gives CASRGGGGGEGEQYF.

V and J are TRBV28 and TRBJ2-7, with D uncertain. V was shortened by 6 bases and J by 4 bases, with 16 bases between the two germline ends. Germline CDR1 is MDHEN and CDR2 is SYDVKM. The CDR3 has 14 amino acids. CDR3 sequence: CASRSQTLMYEQYF. DNA for the CDR3: TGTGCCAGCAGGAGCCAAACCCTCATGTACGAGCAGTACTTC.

This chain links TRBV19 with TRBJ1-5; weak D call: TRBD1 (6 bases). V was pared by 7 bases and J by 4 bases, with 8 bases between. CDR3 length equals 12 residues. Germline V gene lookup returns CDR1 LNHDA and CDR2 SQIVND (reference sequence). CDR3 protein: CASNRANQPQHF. As DNA, the CDR3 is TGTGCCAGTAACAGGGCAAATCAGCCCCAGCATTTT.

This clonotype was seen a handful of times. This chain uses TRBV7-6 with TRBJ2-7; D call uncertain. Germline V gene data show CDR1 as SGHVS and CDR2 as FNYEAQ. The ends were cut back, 1 base at V and 2 bases at J, with 12 bases in the middle. The CDR3 is 15 amino acids. CDR3 in amino acids: CASSLDQVGPYEQYF. CDR3 DNA sequence: TGTGCCAGCAGCTTAGACCAGGTGGGCCCCTACGAGCAGTACTTC.

This clonotype has more than one count but fewer than ten. V usage is TRBV7-6 and J usage is TRBJ1-6; TRBD1 is a possible D gene (5 bases). Germline loops: CDR1 SGHVS, CDR2 FNYEAQ. The CDR3 contains 14 residues. V was trimmed by 5 bases and J by 7 bases, leaving 12 bases between them. This chain's CDR3 is CASSGAGRNSPLHF. The CDR3 DNA reads TGTGCCAGCAGCGGGGCCGGACGGAATTCACCCCTCCACTTT. Filled out from reference TRBV7-6 and TRBJ1-6, the complete variable domain reads GAGVSQSPRYKVTKRGQDVALRCDPISGHVSLYWYRQALGQGPEFLTYFNYEAQQDKSGLPNDRFSAERPEGSISTLTIQRTEQRDSAMYRCASSGAGRNSPLHFGNGTRLTVT.

This clonotype was counted between two and nine times. The V call is TRBV7-6, the J call TRBJ2-7; a possible D gene is TRBD1 (6 bases). The CDR3 runs to 13 residues. Germline V lookup: CDR1 SGHVS, CDR2 FNYEAQ. Trimming stripped 5 bases from V and 4 bases from J, with 12 bases between. Here the CDR3 reads CASSESTGYEQYF. For the CDR3, the DNA is TGTGCCAGCAGCGAGTCGACAGGTTACGAGCAGTACTTC.

This clonotype was seen a few times. The chain has TRBV18 and TRBJ2-6; D is ambiguous. The V gene's germline CDR1 is KGHSH and CDR2 LQKENI. The CDR3 sequence is 14 residues long. V was shortened by 2 bases and J by 1 base, with 3 bases between the two germline ends. The CDR3 spells CASSPTSGANVLTF. The CDR3 region has the DNA TGTGCCAGCTCACCAACGTCTGGGGCCAACGTCCTGACTTTC.

The chain has TRBV7-2 and TRBJ2-4; 8 bases agree with TRBD2. Germline V gene sequence: CDR1 SGHTA, CDR2 FQGNSA. This CDR3 spans 15 amino acids. After removal of 4 bases from V and 3 bases from J, the junction contained 5 bases not matched to a gene. CDR3 in amino acids: CASSSPGTSKNIQYF. The CDR3 region has the DNA TGTGCCAGCAGCTCTCCCGGGACTAGCAAAAACATTCAGTACTTC.

This clonotype has ten or more counts. The gene calls are TRBV11-2 and TRBJ2-1; no clear D gene. CDR1 and CDR2 (germline): SGHAT, FQNNGV. This CDR3 is built from 17 residues. The V gene lost 7 bases and the J gene lost 1 base, with 20 bases spanning the gap. The DNA for the CDR3 is TGTGCCAGCACCCCCCCGCCGGTTCCCCAGTCCTACAATGAGCAGTTCTTC. This sequence encodes CASTPPPVPQSYNEQFF.

The V gene is TRBV20-1, the J gene TRBJ1-1; 7 bases align to TRBD1. CDR1 and CDR2 from the germline V gene are DFQATT and SNEGSKA (reference sequence). V was pared by 4 bases and J by 0 bases, with 5 bases of the junction left unmatched. The CDR3 runs 14 residues. The CDR3 DNA reads TGCAGTGCTAACCGGGACAGCCTGAACACTGAAGCTTTCTTT. Protein sequence: CSANRDSLNTEAFF.

This clonotype was picked up a small number of times. The chain carries TRBV6-6 and TRBJ1-1, with a possible D match to TRBD1 (6 bases). The CDR3 sequence is 13 residues long. The germline V gene encodes CDR1 MNHNY and CDR2 SVGAGI (reference sequence). V was clipped by 5 bases and J by 7 bases, with 14 bases between them. CDR3 protein: CASSPHQGFEAFF. Here the CDR3 DNA reads TGTGCCAGCAGTCCGCATCAGGGGTTTGAAGCTTTCTTT.

This clonotype was detected many times. This chain connects TRBV7-2 to TRBJ2-7; D uncertain. Germline lookup yields CDR1 SGHTA and CDR2 FQGNSA. V was pared by 4 bases and J by 0 bases, with 7 bases between. This CDR3 region has 13 residues. CDR3 in DNA: TGTGCCAGCAGCTCTTTACACTCCTACGAGCAGTACTTC. Its translation is CASSSLHSYEQYF.

This chain connects TRBV6-6 to TRBJ1-5; a possible D gene is TRBD1 (6 bases). The CDR3 extends over 15 amino acids. V was shortened by 2 bases and J by 11 bases, with 19 bases between the two germline ends. The germline gives CDR1 MNHNY, CDR2 SVGAGI (reference sequence). In DNA, the CDR3 is TGTGCCAGCAGTTACCCCAGGGGAGAAGATTTCGCCCAGCATTTT. Translating it yields CASSYPRGEDFAQHF.

Many counts were recorded for this clonotype. This rearrangement joins TRBV7-8 to TRBJ2-1; tentatively, D is TRBD1 or TRBD2 (7 bases each). The germline V gene encodes CDR1 SGHVS and CDR2 FQNEAQ. This CDR3 is built from 14 residues. Trimming shortened V by 8 bases and J by 5 bases, and 16 bases separated the two germline ends. The CDR3 region has the DNA TGTGCCAGCGTCAGGGGGGGACTGCACAATGAGCAGTTCTTC. Its translation is CASVRGGLHNEQFF.

This clonotype was counted a few times. The V and J genes are TRBV30 and TRBJ2-7, with 12 positions matching TRBD2. Germline-derived CDR1 and CDR2 are GTSNPN and SVGIG (reference sequence). The CDR3 consists of 15 residues. The ends lost 1 base at V and 4 bases at J; junction bases unmatched: 5. The CDR3 bases are TGTGCCTGGAGTGCTAGCGGGAGGGCCCAGTACGAGCAGTACGTC. Amino acids: CAWSASGRAQYEQYV.

The V call is TRBV5-1, the J call TRBJ1-2, with a weak D call TRBD1 (5 bases). CDR3 length equals 14 residues. Trimming pared 0 bases from V and 5 bases from J, leaving 11 bases between. Per germline, CDR1 SGHRS and CDR2 YFSETQ. CDR3 DNA sequence: TGCGCCAGCAGCTTGGAGGAGGGGTCATATGGCTACACCTTC. It is translated as CASSLEEGSYGYTF.

This clonotype has at least ten counts. V gene TRBV2 combines with J gene TRBJ2-3; 9 bases are a match to TRBD1. CDR3 length: 15 residues. Unmatched junction bases numbered 8, after V lost 8 bases and J lost 2 bases. Germline V gene sequence: CDR1 SNHLY, CDR2 FYNNEI. The CDR3 DNA is TGTGCCAGCTGCCTGGACAGGGGACACACAGATACGCAGTATTTT. Translation: CASCLDRGHTDTQYF.

V and J are TRBV24-1 and TRBJ1-2; a possible D gene is TRBD1 (5 bases). The CDR3 is 15 residues long. The germline V gene has CDR1 KGHDR and CDR2 SFDVKD. Trimming left V 4 bases short and J 2 bases short, with 13 bases between. CDR3 amino acids: CATSEPGQGNYGYTF. The CDR3 DNA is TGTGCCACCAGTGAACCGGGGCAGGGAAACTATGGCTACACCTTC.

This clonotype occurred many times. The chain links TRBV7-3 to TRBJ2-2, with TRBD2 matching over 7 bases. V shed 5 bases and J 5 bases; nucleotides not matched to a gene: 11. The germline V gene has CDR1 SGHTA and CDR2 FQGTGA. CDR3 length equals 16 residues. CDR3 nucleotide sequence: TGTGCCAGCAGCCAGGGCGGCGGGAGCGGTACCGGGGAGCTGTTTTTT. Translated: CASSQGGGSGTGELFF.

J is TRBJ1-6 and V is TRBV6-5; a weak D match, TRBD1 (5 bases). Germline values: CDR1 MNHEY, CDR2 SVGAGI. The CDR3 is made up of 12 amino acids. Trimming took off 10 bases at V and 4 bases at J, with 8 bases between the two ends. The CDR3 loop is CATRQYNSPLHF. The CDR3 DNA is TGTGCCACTCGACAGTATAATTCACCCCTCCACTTT.